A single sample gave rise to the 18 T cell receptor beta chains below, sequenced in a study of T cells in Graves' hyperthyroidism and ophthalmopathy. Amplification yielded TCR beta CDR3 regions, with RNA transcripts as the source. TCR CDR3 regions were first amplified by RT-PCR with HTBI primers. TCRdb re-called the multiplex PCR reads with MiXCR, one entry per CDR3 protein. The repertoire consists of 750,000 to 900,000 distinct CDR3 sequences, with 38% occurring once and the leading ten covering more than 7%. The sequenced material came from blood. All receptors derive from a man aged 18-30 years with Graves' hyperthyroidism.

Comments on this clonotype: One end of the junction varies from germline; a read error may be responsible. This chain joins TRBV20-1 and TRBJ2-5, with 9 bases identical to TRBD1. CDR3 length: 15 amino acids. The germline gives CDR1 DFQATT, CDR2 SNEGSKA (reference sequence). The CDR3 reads CSARGDRAEQGTQYF. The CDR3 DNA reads TGCAGTGCTAGAGGGGACAGGGCAGAACAAGGGACCCAGTACTTC.

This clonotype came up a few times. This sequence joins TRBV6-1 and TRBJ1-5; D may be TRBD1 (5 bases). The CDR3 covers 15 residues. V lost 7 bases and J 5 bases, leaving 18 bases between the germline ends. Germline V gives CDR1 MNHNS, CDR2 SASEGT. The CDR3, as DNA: TGTGCCAGCATTATCCAGGGAGGTAGAGATCAGCCCCAGCATTTT. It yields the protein CASIIQGGRDQPQHF.

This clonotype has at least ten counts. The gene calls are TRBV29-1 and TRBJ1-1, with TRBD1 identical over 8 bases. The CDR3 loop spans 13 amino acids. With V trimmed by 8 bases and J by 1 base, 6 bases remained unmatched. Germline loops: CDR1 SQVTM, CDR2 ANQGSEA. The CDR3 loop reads CSSHRGANTEAFF. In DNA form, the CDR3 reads TGCAGCTCCCACAGGGGGGCGAACACTGAAGCTTTCTTT.

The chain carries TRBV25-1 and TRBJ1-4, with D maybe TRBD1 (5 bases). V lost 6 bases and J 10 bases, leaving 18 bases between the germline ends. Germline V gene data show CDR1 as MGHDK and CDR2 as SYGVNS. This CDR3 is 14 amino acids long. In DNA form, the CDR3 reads TGTGCCAGCAGCCTCGGGCTCGGGGCGGGAAAACTGTTTTTT. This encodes CASSLGLGAGKLFF.

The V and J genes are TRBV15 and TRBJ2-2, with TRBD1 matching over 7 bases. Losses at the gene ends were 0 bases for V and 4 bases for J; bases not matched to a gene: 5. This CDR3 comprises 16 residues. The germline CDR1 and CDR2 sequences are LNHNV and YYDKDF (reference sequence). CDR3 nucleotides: TGTGCCACCAGCAGAGATTCGGGACAGCGCACCGGGGAGCTGTTTTTT. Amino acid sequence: CATSRDSGQRTGELFF. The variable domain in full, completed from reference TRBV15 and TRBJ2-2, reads DAMVIQNPRYQVTQFGKPVTLSCSQTLNHNVMYWYQQKSSQAPKLLFHYYDKDFNNEADTPDNFQSRRPNTSFCFLDIRSPGLGDTAMYLCATSRDSGQRTGELFFGEGSRLTVL.

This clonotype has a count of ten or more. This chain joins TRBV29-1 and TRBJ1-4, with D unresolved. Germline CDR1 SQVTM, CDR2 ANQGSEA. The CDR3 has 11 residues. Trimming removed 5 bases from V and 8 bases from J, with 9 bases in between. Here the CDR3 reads CSVPYQEKLFF. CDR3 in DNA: TGCAGCGTTCCCTACCAGGAAAAACTGTTTTTT.

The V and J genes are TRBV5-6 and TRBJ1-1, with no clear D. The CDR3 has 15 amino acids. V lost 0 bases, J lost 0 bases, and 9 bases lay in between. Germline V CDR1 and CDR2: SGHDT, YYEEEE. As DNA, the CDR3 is TGTGCCAGCAGCTTGGCGCAGCGTCTGAACACTGAAGCTTTCTTT. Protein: CASSLAQRLNTEAFF.

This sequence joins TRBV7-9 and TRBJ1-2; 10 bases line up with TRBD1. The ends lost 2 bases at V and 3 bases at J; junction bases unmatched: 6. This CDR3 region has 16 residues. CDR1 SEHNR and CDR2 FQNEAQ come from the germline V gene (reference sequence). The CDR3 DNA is TGTGCCAGCAGCTTAAACCGGGACAGGGGTGACTATGGCTACACCTTC. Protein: CASSLNRDRGDYGYTF.

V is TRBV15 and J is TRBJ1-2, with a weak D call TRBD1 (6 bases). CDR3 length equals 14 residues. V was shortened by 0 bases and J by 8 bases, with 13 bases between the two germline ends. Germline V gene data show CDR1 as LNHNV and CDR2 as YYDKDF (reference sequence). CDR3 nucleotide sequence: TGTGCCACCAGCAGAGATGTCCAGGGGTACGGCTACACCTTC. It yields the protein CATSRDVQGYGYTF.

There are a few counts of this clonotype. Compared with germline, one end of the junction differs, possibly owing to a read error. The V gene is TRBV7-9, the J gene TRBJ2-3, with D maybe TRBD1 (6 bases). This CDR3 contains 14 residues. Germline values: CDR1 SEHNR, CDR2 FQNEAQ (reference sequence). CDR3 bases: TGTGCCAGCAGCTTAACGGACAGCACGGATACGCAGTATTTT. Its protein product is CASSLTDSTDTQYF.

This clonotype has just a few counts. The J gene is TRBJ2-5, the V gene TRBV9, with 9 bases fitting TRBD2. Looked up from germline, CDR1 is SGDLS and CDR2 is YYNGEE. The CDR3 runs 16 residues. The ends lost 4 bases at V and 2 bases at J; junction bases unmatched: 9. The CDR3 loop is CASSLQAGGLQETQYF. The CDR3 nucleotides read TGTGCCAGCAGCCTACAAGCGGGAGGACTACAAGAGACCCAGTACTTC.

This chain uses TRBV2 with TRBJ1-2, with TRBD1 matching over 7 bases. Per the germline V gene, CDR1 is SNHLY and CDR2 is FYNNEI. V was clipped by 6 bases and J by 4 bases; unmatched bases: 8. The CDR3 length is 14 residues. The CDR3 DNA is TGTGCCAGCAGGAGACAGGGATCGGGCTATGGCTACACCTTC. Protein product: CASRRQGSGYGYTF.

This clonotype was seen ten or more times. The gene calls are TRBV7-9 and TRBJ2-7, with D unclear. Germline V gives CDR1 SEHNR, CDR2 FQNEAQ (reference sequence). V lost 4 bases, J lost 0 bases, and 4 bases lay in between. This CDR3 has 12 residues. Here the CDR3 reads CASSSVSYEQYF. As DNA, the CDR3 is TGTGCCAGCAGCTCGGTCTCCTACGAGCAGTACTTC.

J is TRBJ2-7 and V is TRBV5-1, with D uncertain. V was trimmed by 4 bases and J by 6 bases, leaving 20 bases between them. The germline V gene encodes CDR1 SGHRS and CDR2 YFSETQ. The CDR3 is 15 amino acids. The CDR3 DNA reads TGCGCCAGCAGCCCCAGGTCCCATGGTGACGCCGAGCAGTACTTC. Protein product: CASSPRSHGDAEQYF.

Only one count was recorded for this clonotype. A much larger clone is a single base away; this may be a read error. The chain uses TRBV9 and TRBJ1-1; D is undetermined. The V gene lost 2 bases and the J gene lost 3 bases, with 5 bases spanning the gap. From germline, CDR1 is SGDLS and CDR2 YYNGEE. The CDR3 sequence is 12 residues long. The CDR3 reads CASSVQDTEAFF. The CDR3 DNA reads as TGTGCCAGCAGCGTGCAGGACACTGAAGCTTTCTTT.

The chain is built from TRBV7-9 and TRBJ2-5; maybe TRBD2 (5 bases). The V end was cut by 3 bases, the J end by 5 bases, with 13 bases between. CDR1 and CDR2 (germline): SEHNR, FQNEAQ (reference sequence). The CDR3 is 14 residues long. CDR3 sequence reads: CASSLKILGETQYF. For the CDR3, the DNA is TGTGCCAGCAGCTTGAAAATACTAGGGGAGACCCAGTACTTC.

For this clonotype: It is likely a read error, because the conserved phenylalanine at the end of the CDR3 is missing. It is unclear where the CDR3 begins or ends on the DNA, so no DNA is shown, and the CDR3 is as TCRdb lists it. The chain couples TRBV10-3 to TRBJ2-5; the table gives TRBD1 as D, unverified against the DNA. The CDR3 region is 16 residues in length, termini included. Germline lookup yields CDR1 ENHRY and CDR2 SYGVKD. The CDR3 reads CAISERAGNYGYTFGS.

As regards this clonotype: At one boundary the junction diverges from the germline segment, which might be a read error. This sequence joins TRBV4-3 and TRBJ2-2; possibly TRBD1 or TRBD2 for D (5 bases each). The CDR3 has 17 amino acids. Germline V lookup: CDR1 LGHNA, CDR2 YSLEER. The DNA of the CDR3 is TGCGCCAGCAGTCAAGACTGGGGGAGATTAGAGGCCGGGGAGCTGTTTTTT. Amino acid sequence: CASSQDWGRLEAGELFF.